A selection of T cell receptor beta chains follows, all from one sample in a study of cytomegalovirus exposure and HLA in healthy donors. Produced via immunoSEQ multiplex PCR; TCRdb's table is partial and in-frame only. This table holds fewer than 200,000 clones, 71% found once. Input material: PBMCs. The source of these receptors is a girl aged 10 to 17 in good health and CMV-seronegative. The CDR3 runs from the conserved cysteine through the conserved F or W. Fields, in order: D gene, J gene, clone size, V gene, CDR3 DNA, CDR3 protein. D genes are given only for firm matches. The size field is filled for only some rows; it gives once, few, many or a size class.

d_gene: .; j_gene: TRBJ2-7; abundance: .; v_gene: TRBV19; CDR3nt: TGTGCCAGTAGCAGTGAGGTAGGGGCCGAGCAGTACTTC; CDR3aa: CASSSEVGAEQYF
d_gene: TRBD1; j_gene: TRBJ1-1; abundance: .; v_gene: TRBV19; CDR3nt: TGTGCCAGTAGTTCGACGACAGGGGAAGCTTTCTTT; CDR3aa: CASSSTTGEAFF
d_gene: .; j_gene: TRBJ2-5; abundance: .; v_gene: TRBV25-1; CDR3nt: TGTGCCAGCAGTGAGGGGGCTATTTACCAAGAGACCCAGTACTTC; CDR3aa: CASSEGAIYQETQYF
d_gene: TRBD1; j_gene: TRBJ1-2; abundance: .; v_gene: TRBV29-1; CDR3nt: TGCAGCGTTGGGGACAGGGTTTATGGCTACACCTTC; CDR3aa: CSVGDRVYGYTF
d_gene: .; j_gene: TRBJ1-2; abundance: few; v_gene: TRBV6-6; CDR3nt: TGTGCCAGCAGTTATGGGGGGGCTAACTATGGCTACACCTTC; CDR3aa: CASSYGGANYGYTF
d_gene: TRBD1; j_gene: TRBJ1-1; abundance: few; v_gene: TRBV5-4; CDR3nt: TGTGCCAGCAGCTCTCGGAAAACAGGGGGGGCTAACACTGAAGCTTTCTTT; CDR3aa: CASSSRKTGGANTEAFF
d_gene: TRBD1; j_gene: TRBJ2-7; abundance: .; v_gene: TRBV11-2; CDR3nt: TGTGCCAGCAGCCGGGACAGTTCCTACGAGCAGTACTTC; CDR3aa: CASSRDSSYEQYF
d_gene: TRBD2; j_gene: TRBJ2-3; abundance: .; v_gene: TRBV7-8; CDR3nt: TGTGCCAGCAGCTTAGGAGCGGGGGGGAACACAGATACGCAGTATTTT; CDR3aa: CASSLGAGGNTDTQYF
d_gene: TRBD1; j_gene: TRBJ1-3; abundance: .; v_gene: TRBV30; CDR3nt: TGTGCCTGGAGTGGGGGACAGGGGACGGCGGGAAACACCATATATTTT; CDR3aa: CAWSGGQGTAGNTIYF
d_gene: .; j_gene: TRBJ1-1; abundance: .; v_gene: TRBV6-5; CDR3nt: TGTGCCAGCAGTGAAGACAGAAACACTGAAGCTTTCTTT; CDR3aa: CASSEDRNTEAFF
d_gene: .; j_gene: TRBJ2-7; abundance: .; v_gene: TRBV7-7; CDR3nt: TGTGCCAGCAGCCCACAACAGGGCTACGAGCAGTACTTC; CDR3aa: CASSPQQGYEQYF
d_gene: .; j_gene: TRBJ2-5; abundance: .; v_gene: TRBV14; CDR3nt: TGTGCCAGCAGCCAACGTGACAGCCTCAAGGAGACCCAGTACTTC; CDR3aa: CASSQRDSLKETQYF
d_gene: .; j_gene: TRBJ2-7; abundance: .; v_gene: TRBV6-5; CDR3nt: TGTGCCACCTCTCACCGGTCGGTAGCCTACGAGCAGTACTTC; CDR3aa: CATSHRSVAYEQYF
d_gene: .; j_gene: TRBJ2-2; abundance: .; v_gene: TRBV27; CDR3nt: TGTGCCAGCAGTCCAGGGGAGGGCAGGGGGCGGGCCGGGGAGCTGTTTTTT; CDR3aa: CASSPGEGRGRAGELFF
d_gene: .; j_gene: TRBJ1-5; abundance: .; v_gene: TRBV6-5; CDR3nt: TGTGCCAGCAGCCACGGGCCGGGGGGGGATCAGCCCCAGCATTTT; CDR3aa: CASSHGPGGDQPQHF
d_gene: .; j_gene: TRBJ1-1; abundance: .; v_gene: TRBV7-3; CDR3nt: TGTGCCAGCAGGGGTGGAGGAGTTAACACTGAAGCTTTCTTT; CDR3aa: CASRGGGVNTEAFF